These 3 T cell receptor beta chains came from one sample sequenced in a study of OX40 agonist ivuxolimab in advanced cancers. Data came from immunoSEQ multiplex PCR; TCRdb stores just in-frame clones and leaves some out. The profile shows 95,000 or so clones, about 90% of them singletons. Sample: CD4+ or CD8+ T cells sorted from blood, taken in a trial of the OX40 agonist ivuxolimab. All receptors come from an adult with an advanced solid tumor such as melanoma, head and neck, liver or kidney cancer.

The CDR3 DNA sequence: TGTGCCAGCAGTCCCAAGAGGGGGCAGTACTTC. This translates into CASSPKRGQYF. V and J are TRBV6-1 and TRBJ2-7; D may match TRBD1 or TRBD2 (5 bases each). In germline, CDR1 is MNHNS, CDR2 SASEGT. V lost 5 bases, J lost 9 bases, and 11 bases lay in between. This CDR3 has 11 residues.

This chain links TRBV7-6 with TRBJ2-7; unclear D gene. V was cut by 0 bases and J by 0 bases, with 6 bases left in between. The germline V gene encodes CDR1 SGHVS and CDR2 FNYEAQ. CDR3 length: 14 residues. DNA for the CDR3: TGTGCCAGCAGCTTAGCGCTCAGCTCCTACGAGCAGTACTTC. It yields the protein CASSLALSSYEQYF. Supplemented by reference TRBV7-6 and TRBJ2-7, the full variable domain reads GAGVSQSPRYKVTKRGQDVALRCDPISGHVSLYWYRQALGQGPEFLTYFNYEAQQDKSGLPNDRFSAERPEGSISTLTIQRTEQRDSAMYRCASSLALSSYEQYFGPGTRLTVT.

The chain links TRBV29-1 to TRBJ2-1, with 9 bases that match TRBD2. Germline V CDR1 and CDR2: SQVTM, ANQGSEA. J was trimmed by 7 bases and V by 1 base; bases with no gene match: 5. The CDR3 totals 14 residues. This chain's CDR3 is CSVEAAGGQNEQFF. For the CDR3, the DNA is TGCAGCGTTGAAGCGGCGGGGGGGCAAAATGAGCAGTTCTTC.